This T cell receptor beta chain emerged from a study of T cell responses to AZD1222 COVID-19 vaccine. General study points: In all cases, repertoires were sampled only after the peak T cell response. Donors skewed white British and female; clonal diversity was possibly underestimated. Among spike-specific TCRs, nearly half reportedly target unmutated variant regions.

This clone was observed a handful of times. Its cognate antigen is unknown. Generated by immunoSEQ multiplex PCR, the TCRdb table keeps only in-frame clones and is missing some. The table records roughly 49,000 clones, more than 60% of them present only once. Per the germline V gene, CDR1 is LGHDT and CDR2 is YNNKEL (reference sequence). Trimming took 1 base from V and 7 from J, leaving 11 bases between them. This CDR3 contains 15 residues. The sequenced sample was peripheral blood, obtained on day 0 of AZD1222 vaccination. The clonotype originates from an adult in good health. This chain uses TRBV3-1 (or the pseudogene TRBV3-2) with TRBJ1-6, with D unclear. The CDR3 region is CASSQGEVKNSPLHF. The DNA of the CDR3 is TGTGCCAGCAGCCAAGGGGAAGTGAAGAATTCACCCCTCCACTTT.